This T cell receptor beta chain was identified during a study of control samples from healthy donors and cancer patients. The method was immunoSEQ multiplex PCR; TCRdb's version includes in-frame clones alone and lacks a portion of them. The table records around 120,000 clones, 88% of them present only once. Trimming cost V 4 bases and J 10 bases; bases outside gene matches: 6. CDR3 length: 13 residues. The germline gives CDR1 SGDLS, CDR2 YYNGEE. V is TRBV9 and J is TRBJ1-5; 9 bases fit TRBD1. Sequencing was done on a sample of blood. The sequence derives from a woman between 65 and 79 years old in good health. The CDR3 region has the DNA TGTGCCAGCAGCACACGACAGGGGGAACCCCAGCATTTT. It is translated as CASSTRQGEPQHF.